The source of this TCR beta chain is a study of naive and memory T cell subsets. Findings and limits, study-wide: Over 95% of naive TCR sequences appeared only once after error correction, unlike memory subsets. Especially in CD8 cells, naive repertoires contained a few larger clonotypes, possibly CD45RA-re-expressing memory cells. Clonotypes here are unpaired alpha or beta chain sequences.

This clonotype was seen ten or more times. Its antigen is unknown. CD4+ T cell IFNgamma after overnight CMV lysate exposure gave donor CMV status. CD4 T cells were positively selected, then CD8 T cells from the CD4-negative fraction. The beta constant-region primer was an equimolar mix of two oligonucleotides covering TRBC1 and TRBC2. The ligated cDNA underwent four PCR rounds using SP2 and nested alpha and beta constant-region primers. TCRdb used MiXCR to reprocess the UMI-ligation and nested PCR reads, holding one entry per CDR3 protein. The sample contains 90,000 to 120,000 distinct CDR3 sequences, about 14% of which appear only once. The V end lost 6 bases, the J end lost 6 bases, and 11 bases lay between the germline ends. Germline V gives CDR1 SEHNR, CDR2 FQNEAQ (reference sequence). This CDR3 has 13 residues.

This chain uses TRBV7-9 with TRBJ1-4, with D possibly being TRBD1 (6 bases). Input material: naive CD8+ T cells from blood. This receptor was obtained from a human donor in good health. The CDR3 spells CASSSSGDEKLFF. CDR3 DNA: TGTGCCAGCAGTTCCTCAGGGGATGAAAAACTGTTTTTT. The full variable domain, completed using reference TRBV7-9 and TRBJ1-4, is DTGVSQNPRHKITKRGQNVTFRCDPISEHNRLYWYRQTLGQGPEFLTYFQNEAQLEKSRLLSDRFSAERPKGSFSTLEIQRTEQGDSAMYLCASSSSGDEKLFFGSGTQLSVL.